This T cell receptor beta chain originates from a study of blood T cell repertoires in COVID-19. Libraries were prepared by immunoSEQ multiplex PCR; TCRdb keeps only in-frame clonotypes and omits some of them. The top ten hold around 7% of the sample, which has 90,000 to 120,000 clones, about nine tenths seen once. Looked up from germline, CDR1 is KGHSY and CDR2 is FQNENV. J gave up 6 bases and V 4 bases, and 6 bases lay outside the gene matches. The CDR3 has 15 residues. The source is a man in his fifties or sixties with active or convalescent COVID-19. The sample comprised peripheral blood. The J gene is TRBJ1-4, the V gene TRBV16; 9 bases align to TRBD1. DNA of the CDR3: TGTGCCAGCAGCCGTGGCAGGACAGGGGATGAAAAACTGTTTTTT. Translated: CASSRGRTGDEKLFF. The whole variable domain, remainder taken from reference TRBV16 and TRBJ1-4, is GEEVAQTPKHLVRGEGQKAKLYCAPIKGHSYVFWYQQVLKNEFKFLISFQNENVFDETGMPKERFSAKCLPNSPCSLEIQATKLEDSAVYFCASSRGRTGDEKLFFGSGTQLSVL.